These 18 T cell receptor beta chains were all obtained from the same sample, sequenced in a study of CXCR3-negative and CXCR3-positive naive CD8 T cells. The authors made the TRB cDNA libraries by 5' RACE using UMI labels. TCRdb reprocessed the 5' RACE reads and reports one entry per CDR3 protein, with no DNA. Here the sample table reports 100,000 to 150,000 distinct CDR3 sequences. Findings and limits, study-wide: CXCR3-expressing naive cells carried TRB CDR3s more hydrophobic than those of CXCR3-negative naive cells.

These receptors' targets are unknown. Sequencing was done on a sample of naive CXCR3+ CD8+ T cells from blood. Stated subset: CD45RO-CCR7+CD27+CD95- naive CD8+ T cells expressing CXCR3 (TNR3+). The receptors here all came from a human donor in good health. Some clones in this sample may be carry-over from other donors' samples.

The chain recombines TRBV3-1 with TRBJ2-5; without DNA, the TCRdb call of TRBD2 cannot be checked. The CDR3 covers 17 residues. Germline lookup yields CDR1 LGHDT and CDR2 YNNKEL (reference sequence). CDR3: CASSQEAVLAIQETQYF.

This rearrangement joins TRBV13 to TRBJ2-7; the TRBD1 assignment by TCRdb is unverifiable without DNA. Looked up from germline, CDR1 is PRHDT and CDR2 is FYEKMQ (reference sequence). The CDR3 contains 14 residues. This CDR3 reads CASSPRGGQHEQYF.

The V and J genes are TRBV7-9 and TRBJ1-4; the TCRdb D gene call, TRBD1, has no DNA to confirm it. The length of the CDR3 is 15 residues. Looked up from germline, CDR1 is SEHNR and CDR2 is FQNEAQ (reference sequence). CDR3 loop: CASSSPRTGPEKLFF.

This sequence joins TRBV5-1 and TRBJ2-7; no DNA is available, so the TRBD1 call from TCRdb remains unchecked. This CDR3 has 15 amino acids. Germline V gives CDR1 SGHRS, CDR2 YFSETQ. CDR3 sequence reads: CASSVRQGQTYEQYF.

This chain joins TRBV20-1 and TRBJ2-1; the TRBD2 assignment by TCRdb is unverifiable without DNA. Germline CDR1 reads DFQATT; CDR2 reads SNEGSKA (reference sequence). The CDR3 contains 15 residues. The CDR3 reads CSASTIAGGHNEQFF.

J is TRBJ2-3 and V is TRBV20-1. In germline, CDR1 is DFQATT, CDR2 SNEGSKA (reference sequence). The CDR3 spans 14 residues. The chain's CDR3 is CSARDVKSVDTQYF.

The rearrangement links TRBV28 to TRBJ1-1; TCRdb names TRBD1, which stays unverified in the absence of DNA. The CDR3 runs to 14 residues. CDR1 and CDR2 from the germline V gene are MDHEN and SYDVKM. Here the CDR3 reads CASSFGRMNTEAFF.

The V gene is TRBV6-2 or TRBV6-3, the J gene TRBJ2-1; TCRdb names TRBD1, which stays unverified in the absence of DNA. Germline-derived CDR1 and CDR2 are MNHEY and SVGEGT. The CDR3 runs 17 residues. The CDR3 protein is CASSSIYRDRPYNEQFF.

The rearrangement uses TRBV9 and TRBJ1-2. The CDR3 extends over 15 amino acids. CDR1 and CDR2 from the germline V gene are SGDLS and YYNGEE. The CDR3 region is CASSERSEGLRGYTF.

CDR3 in amino acids: CASSPRVRSTDTQYF. The chain joins TRBV28 to TRBJ2-3; TCRdb gives TRBD1 as the D gene, but with no DNA this cannot be confirmed. The CDR3 has 15 amino acids. Per the germline V gene, CDR1 is MDHEN and CDR2 is SYDVKM.

V is TRBV4-1 and J is TRBJ2-2. CDR3 length equals 13 residues. Germline loops: CDR1 MGHRA, CDR2 YSYEKL. The CDR3 sequence is CASSQTGTGELFF.

The J gene is TRBJ1-4, the V gene TRBV11-2. The length of the CDR3 is 18 residues. Germline CDR1 and CDR2: SGHAT and FQNNGV. CDR3: CASSLTPYREATNEKLFF.

The gene calls are TRBV9 and TRBJ2-1. Germline V lookup: CDR1 SGDLS, CDR2 YYNGEE. This CDR3 contains 14 residues. CDR3 sequence reads: CASSVGNYLNEQFF. Full variable domain (remainder filled in from reference TRBV9 and TRBJ2-1): DSGVTQTPKHLITATGQRVTLRCSPRSGDLSVYWYQQSLDQGLQFLIQYYNGEERAKGNILERFSAQQFPDLHSELNLSSLELGDSALYFCASSVGNYLNEQFFGPGTRLTVL.

The chain uses TRBV12-3 or TRBV12-4 and TRBJ2-1; the TCRdb D gene call, TRBD1, has no DNA to confirm it. This CDR3 has 14 amino acids. This chain's CDR3 is CASSPDRGFDEQFF.

The chain combines TRBV7-6 with TRBJ2-7; TCRdb designates TRBD1, a call that cannot be tested without DNA. The CDR3 sequence is 14 residues long. The germline gives CDR1 SGHVS, CDR2 FNYEAQ. The CDR3 sequence: CASAQSGGSYEQYF.

The rearrangement links TRBV7-7 to TRBJ2-5; the D call of TRBD2 rests on TCRdb alone, since no DNA is present to check it. This CDR3 spans 16 amino acids. In germline, CDR1 is SSHAT, CDR2 FNYEAQ (reference sequence). The CDR3 sequence: CASSKTSGRYQETQYF.

This sequence joins TRBV6-2 or TRBV6-3 and TRBJ2-7; no DNA is available, so the TRBD1 call from TCRdb remains unchecked. Germline CDR1 reads MNHEY; CDR2 reads SVGEGT. CDR3 length: 16 residues. CDR3 residues: CASRYRDRGASYEQYF.

The chain combines TRBV29-1 with TRBJ2-1; TCRdb lists TRBD1, though no DNA is available to test this call. From germline, CDR1 is SQVTM and CDR2 ANQGSEA. The CDR3 extends over 22 amino acids. The chain's CDR3 is CSGGTGQGRLAGDVSYFNEQFF.